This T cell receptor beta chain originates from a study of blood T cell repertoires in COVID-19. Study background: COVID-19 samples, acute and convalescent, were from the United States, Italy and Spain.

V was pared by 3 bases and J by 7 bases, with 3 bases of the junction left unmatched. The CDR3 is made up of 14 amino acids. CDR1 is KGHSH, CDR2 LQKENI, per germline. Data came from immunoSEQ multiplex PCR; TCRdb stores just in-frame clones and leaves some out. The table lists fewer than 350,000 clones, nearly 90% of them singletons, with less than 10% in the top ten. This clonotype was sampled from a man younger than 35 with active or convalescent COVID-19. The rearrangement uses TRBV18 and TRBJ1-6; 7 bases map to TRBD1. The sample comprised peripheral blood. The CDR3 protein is CASSPTGRNSPLHF. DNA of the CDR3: TGTGCCAGCTCACCGACAGGGCGAAATTCACCCCTCCACTTT. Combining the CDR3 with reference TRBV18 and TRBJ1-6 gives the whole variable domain NAGVMQNPRHLVRRRGQEARLRCSPMKGHSHVYWYRQLPEEGLKFMVYLQKENIIDESGMPKERFSAEFPKEGPSILRIQQVVRGDSAAYFCASSPTGRNSPLHFGNGTRLTVT.